A selection of T cell receptor beta chains follows, all from one sample in a study of response to subunit inactivated influenza vaccine. Each CDR3 protein gets one entry after TCRdb re-called the RT-PCR reads with MiXCR. Among about 520,000 distinct CDR3 sequences listed, about 25% were seen once. This material consisted of CD4+ T cells sorted from PBMCs, taken roughly 5 days after vaccination. The receptors derive from a man in his fifties who received an inactivated influenza vaccine. The CDR3 runs from the conserved cysteine through the conserved F or W.

TRBV12-3/TRBV12-4	TRBJ1-3	CASSSGPLSGNTIYF
TRBV11-2	TRBJ2-1	CASSLVSLGAHEQFF
TRBV18	TRBJ2-6	CASSPFDRFINPSGANVLTF
TRBV20-1	TRBJ2-5	CSATPRGGAQYF
TRBV6-2/TRBV6-3	TRBJ2-7	CASSYRSRLALYEQYF
TRBV29-1	TRBJ1-1	CSVDRQGNTEAFF
TRBV7-9	TRBJ2-7	CASSSRTLPYEQYF
TRBV7-8	TRBJ2-5	CASSLVLSGGDYFF
TRBV7-2	TRBJ2-5	CASSLGVAKETQYF
TRBV6-1	TRBJ2-1	CASTPKGGYNEQFF
TRBV28	TRBJ2-5	CASSLKYLGTQYF
TRBV29-1	TRBJ1-4	CSVRIPAEKLFF
TRBV20-1	TRBJ2-2	CSARGGSTGELFF
TRBV7-9	TRBJ2-7	CASSPSRGTQSYEQYF
TRBV6-2/TRBV6-3	TRBJ1-2	CASSYVQAQYGYTF
TRBV4-3	TRBJ2-3	CASSQDPVAVGTDTQYF
TRBV12-3/TRBV12-4	TRBJ1-4	CASSLAGGEKLFF
TRBV20-1	TRBJ2-1	CSARTSGRSHDEQFF
TRBV12-3/TRBV12-4	TRBJ1-6	CASSRDTVNSPLHF
TRBV11-1	TRBJ2-2	CASSLLVGELFF
TRBV6-2/TRBV6-3	TRBJ2-7	CASSSLTGGLDEQYF
TRBV12-3/TRBV12-4	TRBJ2-2	CASSFSRSGTGELFF
TRBV12-3/TRBV12-4	TRBJ2-7	CASSLGRPQYF
TRBV7-9	TRBJ1-1	CASSLTAGEAFF
TRBV28	TRBJ2-7	CASSWAYEQYF
TRBV5-6	TRBJ1-1	CASSLLGAPNTEAFF
TRBV20-1	TRBJ2-7	CSARVAGVYEQYF
TRBV29-1	TRBJ1-1	CSVETWEMNTEAFF
TRBV2	TRBJ1-4	CASSYRVSTNEKLFF
TRBV12-3/TRBV12-4	TRBJ2-3	CASSSQRERADTQYF
TRBV4-2	TRBJ1-4	CASSQDTGGFEKLFF
TRBV2	TRBJ2-3	CASGTGTGGGTQYF
TRBV6-2/TRBV6-3	TRBJ1-2	CASRLTQTGGAYGYTF
TRBV6-1	TRBJ2-4	CASRAAGGGINIQYF
TRBV12-3/TRBV12-4	TRBJ2-5	CASSSGLAPQETQYF
TRBV24-1	TRBJ2-5	CATGSAPGQGFQETQYF
TRBV20-1	TRBJ1-6	CSANLPGPDQNSPLHF
TRBV24-1	TRBJ2-2	CATSRTGNTGELFF
TRBV7-2	TRBJ1-5	CASSHEGNSNQPQHF